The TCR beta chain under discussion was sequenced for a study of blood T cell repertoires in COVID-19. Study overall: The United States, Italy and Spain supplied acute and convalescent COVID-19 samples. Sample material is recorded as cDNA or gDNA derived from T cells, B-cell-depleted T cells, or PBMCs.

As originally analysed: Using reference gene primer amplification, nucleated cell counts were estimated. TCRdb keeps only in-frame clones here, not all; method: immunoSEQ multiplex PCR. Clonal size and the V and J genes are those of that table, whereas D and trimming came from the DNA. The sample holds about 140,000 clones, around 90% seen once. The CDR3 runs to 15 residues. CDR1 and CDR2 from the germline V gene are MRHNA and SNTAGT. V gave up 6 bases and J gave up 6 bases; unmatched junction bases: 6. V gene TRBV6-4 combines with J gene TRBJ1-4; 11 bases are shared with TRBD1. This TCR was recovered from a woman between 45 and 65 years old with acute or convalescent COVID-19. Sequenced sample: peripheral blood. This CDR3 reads CASSIPGQGDEKLFF. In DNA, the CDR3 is TGTGCCAGCAGCATACCGGGACAGGGGGATGAAAAACTGTTTTTT.